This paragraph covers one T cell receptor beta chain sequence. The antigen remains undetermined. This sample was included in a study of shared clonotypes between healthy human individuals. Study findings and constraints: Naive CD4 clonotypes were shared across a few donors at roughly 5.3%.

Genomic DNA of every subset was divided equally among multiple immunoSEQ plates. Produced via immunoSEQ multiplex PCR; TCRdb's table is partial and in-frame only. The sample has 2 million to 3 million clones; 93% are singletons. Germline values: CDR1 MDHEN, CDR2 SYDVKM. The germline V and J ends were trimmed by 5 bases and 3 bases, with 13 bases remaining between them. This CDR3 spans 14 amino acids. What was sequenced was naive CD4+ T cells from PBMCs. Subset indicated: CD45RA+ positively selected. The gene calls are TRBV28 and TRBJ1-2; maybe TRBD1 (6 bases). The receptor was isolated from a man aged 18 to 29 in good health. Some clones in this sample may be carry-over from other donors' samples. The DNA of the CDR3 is TGTGCCAGCAGTACCAATAGGGGGGACTATGGCTACACCTTC. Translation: CASSTNRGDYGYTF.